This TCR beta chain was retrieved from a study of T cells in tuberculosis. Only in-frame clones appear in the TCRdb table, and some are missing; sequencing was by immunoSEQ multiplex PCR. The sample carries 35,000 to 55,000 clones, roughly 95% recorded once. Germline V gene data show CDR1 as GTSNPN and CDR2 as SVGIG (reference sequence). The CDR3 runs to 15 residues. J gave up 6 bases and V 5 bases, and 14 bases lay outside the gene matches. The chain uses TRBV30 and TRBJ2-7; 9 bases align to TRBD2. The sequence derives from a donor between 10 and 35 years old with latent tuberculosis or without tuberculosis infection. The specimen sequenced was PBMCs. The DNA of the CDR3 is TGTGCCTGGGCCTCGGGCGGGAGGGCCTTCCGCGAGCAGTACTTC. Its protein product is CAWASGGRAFREQYF.